A selection of T cell receptor beta chains follows, all from one sample in a study of early T cells in non-severe SARS-CoV-2 infection. TCRdb recomputed calls from the 5' RACE reads with MiXCR, one row per CDR3 protein. The sample includes around 45,000 distinct CDR3 sequences, around 6.8% of them seen just once. The specimen was whole blood. Every receptor here comes from an adult who was a healthcare worker with PCR-confirmed SARS-CoV-2 infection or an uninfected control (not recorded which). Both conserved end residues are part of each CDR3. The D gene is left open where the match is weak. Clone size is stated in some rows and not others, as once, few, many or a class when expanded.

d_call: -
v_call: TRBV29-1
j_call: TRBJ2-1
clone_size: -
cdr3_nt: TGCAGCGTTGAATGGTGGCAGGGGAAAGAGCAGTTCTTC
cdr3_aa: CSVEWWQGKEQFF

d_call: -
v_call: TRBV4-3
j_call: TRBJ2-5
clone_size: -
cdr3_nt: TGCGCCAGCAGCCAGATGACAGGAGTAGCCCAGTACTTC
cdr3_aa: CASSQMTGVAQYF

d_call: TRBD1
v_call: TRBV7-9
j_call: TRBJ1-1
clone_size: -
cdr3_nt: TGTGCCAGCAGCTTAGCAGGGGCGACAGGGACGAACACTGAAGCTTTCTTT
cdr3_aa: CASSLAGATGTNTEAFF

d_call: -
v_call: TRBV4-3
j_call: TRBJ1-4
clone_size: few
cdr3_nt: TGCGCCAGCAGCCAAGATCTCCACTTGGGAGGGTCAAATGAAAAACTGTTTTTT
cdr3_aa: CASSQDLHLGGSNEKLFF

d_call: -
v_call: TRBV18
j_call: TRBJ1-4
clone_size: few
cdr3_nt: TGTGCCAGCTCACCACCGGGGTTCGACAGTTCCAATGAAAAACTGTTTTTT
cdr3_aa: CASSPPGFDSSNEKLFF

d_call: -
v_call: TRBV11-1
j_call: TRBJ1-1
clone_size: many
cdr3_nt: TGTGCCAGCAGCCAGGACGGATCCACTGAAGCTTTCTTT
cdr3_aa: CASSQDGSTEAFF

d_call: -
v_call: TRBV12-3/TRBV12-4
j_call: TRBJ2-4
clone_size: -
cdr3_nt: TGTGCCAGCAGTTTAGCTAATCTTCAGTACTTC
cdr3_aa: CASSLANLQYF

d_call: -
v_call: TRBV7-9
j_call: TRBJ2-7
clone_size: many
cdr3_nt: TGTGCCAGCAGAGGGGGGACGTCTACCTACGAGCAGTACTTC
cdr3_aa: CASRGGTSTYEQYF

d_call: -
v_call: TRBV20-1
j_call: TRBJ2-1
clone_size: -
cdr3_nt: TGCAGTAGCAGGGAAAGCTCCTACAATGAGCAGTTCTTC
cdr3_aa: CSSRESSYNEQFF

d_call: TRBD2
v_call: TRBV9
j_call: TRBJ2-2
clone_size: many
cdr3_nt: TGTGCCAGCAGCTCGCGCCCAGGGAGCGGGGGAGAAAACACCGGGGAGCTGTTTTTT
cdr3_aa: CASSSRPGSGGENTGELFF

d_call: TRBD1
v_call: TRBV9
j_call: TRBJ1-2
clone_size: few
cdr3_nt: TGTGCCAGCAGCGTAGACAGGGGCGCTTCCTTCAACTATGGCTACACCTTC
cdr3_aa: CASSVDRGASFNYGYTF

d_call: -
v_call: TRBV4-3
j_call: TRBJ2-3
clone_size: -
cdr3_nt: TGCGCCAGCAGCCAAGAAGCTGGGAAGGATACGCAGTATTTT
cdr3_aa: CASSQEAGKDTQYF

d_call: TRBD1
v_call: TRBV7-7
j_call: TRBJ2-1
clone_size: -
cdr3_nt: TGTGCTAGCAGCCCTTACCGGGACAGGGGGCCCGAGTCGTATACTGGTGAGCAGTTCTTC
cdr3_aa: CASSPYRDRGPESYTGEQFF

d_call: TRBD1
v_call: TRBV7-9
j_call: TRBJ1-6
clone_size: many
cdr3_nt: TGTGCCAGCAGCTTAAGCTGGGGGACAGAGAATTCACCCCTCCACTTT
cdr3_aa: CASSLSWGTENSPLHF

d_call: TRBD1
v_call: TRBV6-5
j_call: TRBJ2-5
clone_size: -
cdr3_nt: TGTGCCAGCAGTGATCAGCACAGGGGGGAGACCCAGTACTTC
cdr3_aa: CASSDQHRGETQYF

d_call: TRBD1
v_call: TRBV7-2
j_call: TRBJ2-1
clone_size: few
cdr3_nt: TGTGCCAGCAGCCGGCAGGGGGCAAGTTCCTACAATGAGCAGTTCTTC
cdr3_aa: CASSRQGASSYNEQFF

d_call: -
v_call: TRBV20-1
j_call: TRBJ1-1
clone_size: many
cdr3_nt: TGCAGTGTTTCCACCTTGAACACTGAAGCTTTCTTT
cdr3_aa: CSVSTLNTEAFF

d_call: TRBD1
v_call: TRBV20-1
j_call: TRBJ1-1
clone_size: many
cdr3_nt: TGCAGTGCCCACCGCCCCGGGACAGGGAACACTGAAGTTTTCTTT
cdr3_aa: CSAHRPGTGNTEVFF

d_call: TRBD1
v_call: TRBV7-9
j_call: TRBJ1-2
clone_size: few
cdr3_nt: TGTGCCAGCAGCGGTGGCCCCGGACAGGGTTATGGCTACACCTTC
cdr3_aa: CASSGGPGQGYGYTF

d_call: -
v_call: TRBV6-2/TRBV6-3
j_call: TRBJ2-7
clone_size: many
cdr3_nt: TGTGCCAGCAGTTTTTGGACAGACTCCTACGAGCAGTACTTC
cdr3_aa: CASSFWTDSYEQYF

d_call: -
v_call: TRBV12-3/TRBV12-4
j_call: TRBJ1-5
clone_size: many
cdr3_nt: TGTGCCAGCAGTCCTTGGGGGTTCCAACAGCCCCAGCATTTT
cdr3_aa: CASSPWGFQQPQHF

d_call: -
v_call: TRBV7-9
j_call: TRBJ1-6
clone_size: once
cdr3_nt: TGTGCCAGCAGCTTACAAGGAGGGGATTCACCCCTCCACTTT
cdr3_aa: CASSLQGGDSPLHF

d_call: -
v_call: TRBV20-1
j_call: TRBJ2-5
clone_size: few
cdr3_nt: TGCAGTGCTAGCCACGGGGGCCTTCAAGAGACCCAGTACTTC
cdr3_aa: CSASHGGLQETQYF

d_call: TRBD2
v_call: TRBV10-2
j_call: TRBJ2-1
clone_size: few
cdr3_nt: TGCGCCAGCACCGGACTAGCGGGGGCCGAGATCAATGAGCAGTTCTTC
cdr3_aa: CASTGLAGAEINEQFF

d_call: TRBD1
v_call: TRBV4-3
j_call: TRBJ1-2
clone_size: many
cdr3_nt: TGCGCCAGCAGCAAAAGACAGGGGGGCTATGGCTACACCTTC
cdr3_aa: CASSKRQGGYGYTF

d_call: TRBD1
v_call: TRBV29-1
j_call: TRBJ1-5
clone_size: many
cdr3_nt: TGCAGCGTGGGGACAGGGGGCAATCAGCCCCAGCATTTT
cdr3_aa: CSVGTGGNQPQHF

d_call: -
v_call: TRBV28
j_call: TRBJ1-5
clone_size: few
cdr3_nt: TGTGCCAGCAGTTTATTACGGAAGCCCCAGCATTTT
cdr3_aa: CASSLLRKPQHF

d_call: TRBD1
v_call: TRBV18
j_call: TRBJ2-7
clone_size: -
cdr3_nt: TGTGCCAGCTCAAGAGGGCCAGGGGGCGAGCAGTACTTC
cdr3_aa: CASSRGPGGEQYF

d_call: TRBD2
v_call: TRBV4-2
j_call: TRBJ2-3
clone_size: -
cdr3_nt: TGTGCCAGCAGCCTCGGACTAGCGGGGGATGTCACATTAGATACGCAGTATTTT
cdr3_aa: CASSLGLAGDVTLDTQYF

d_call: -
v_call: TRBV7-9
j_call: TRBJ1-5
clone_size: few
cdr3_nt: TGTGCCAGCAGCCCCGGCGACAGGTCCGTCAATCAGCCCCAGCATTTT
cdr3_aa: CASSPGDRSVNQPQHF

d_call: TRBD2
v_call: TRBV30
j_call: TRBJ2-3
clone_size: many
cdr3_nt: TGTGCCTGGAGGTCAAGCGGGGGGGCCAATTCGCAGTATTTT
cdr3_aa: CAWRSSGGANSQYF

d_call: TRBD1
v_call: TRBV5-5
j_call: TRBJ2-7
clone_size: few
cdr3_nt: TGTGCCAGCAGCTTGTTTGTGGACAGGGGAAGGATATCCTACGAGCAGTACTTC
cdr3_aa: CASSLFVDRGRISYEQYF

d_call: -
v_call: TRBV28
j_call: TRBJ2-5
clone_size: many
cdr3_nt: TGTGCCAGCAGTTTGGTCGGGTTCCAAGAGACCCAGTACTTC
cdr3_aa: CASSLVGFQETQYF

d_call: -
v_call: TRBV7-2
j_call: TRBJ2-7
clone_size: few
cdr3_nt: TGTGCCAGCAGCTTAGATCGGACAGCATACGAGCAGTACTTC
cdr3_aa: CASSLDRTAYEQYF

d_call: -
v_call: TRBV5-1
j_call: TRBJ2-3
clone_size: once
cdr3_nt: TGCGCCAGCAGCCGTTGGGGGGGCGGCACAGATACGCAGTATTTT
cdr3_aa: CASSRWGGGTDTQYF

d_call: -
v_call: TRBV5-6
j_call: TRBJ1-1
clone_size: -
cdr3_nt: TGTGCCAGCAGCCAAGGGGAAGCAGCTTTCTTT
cdr3_aa: CASSQGEAAFF